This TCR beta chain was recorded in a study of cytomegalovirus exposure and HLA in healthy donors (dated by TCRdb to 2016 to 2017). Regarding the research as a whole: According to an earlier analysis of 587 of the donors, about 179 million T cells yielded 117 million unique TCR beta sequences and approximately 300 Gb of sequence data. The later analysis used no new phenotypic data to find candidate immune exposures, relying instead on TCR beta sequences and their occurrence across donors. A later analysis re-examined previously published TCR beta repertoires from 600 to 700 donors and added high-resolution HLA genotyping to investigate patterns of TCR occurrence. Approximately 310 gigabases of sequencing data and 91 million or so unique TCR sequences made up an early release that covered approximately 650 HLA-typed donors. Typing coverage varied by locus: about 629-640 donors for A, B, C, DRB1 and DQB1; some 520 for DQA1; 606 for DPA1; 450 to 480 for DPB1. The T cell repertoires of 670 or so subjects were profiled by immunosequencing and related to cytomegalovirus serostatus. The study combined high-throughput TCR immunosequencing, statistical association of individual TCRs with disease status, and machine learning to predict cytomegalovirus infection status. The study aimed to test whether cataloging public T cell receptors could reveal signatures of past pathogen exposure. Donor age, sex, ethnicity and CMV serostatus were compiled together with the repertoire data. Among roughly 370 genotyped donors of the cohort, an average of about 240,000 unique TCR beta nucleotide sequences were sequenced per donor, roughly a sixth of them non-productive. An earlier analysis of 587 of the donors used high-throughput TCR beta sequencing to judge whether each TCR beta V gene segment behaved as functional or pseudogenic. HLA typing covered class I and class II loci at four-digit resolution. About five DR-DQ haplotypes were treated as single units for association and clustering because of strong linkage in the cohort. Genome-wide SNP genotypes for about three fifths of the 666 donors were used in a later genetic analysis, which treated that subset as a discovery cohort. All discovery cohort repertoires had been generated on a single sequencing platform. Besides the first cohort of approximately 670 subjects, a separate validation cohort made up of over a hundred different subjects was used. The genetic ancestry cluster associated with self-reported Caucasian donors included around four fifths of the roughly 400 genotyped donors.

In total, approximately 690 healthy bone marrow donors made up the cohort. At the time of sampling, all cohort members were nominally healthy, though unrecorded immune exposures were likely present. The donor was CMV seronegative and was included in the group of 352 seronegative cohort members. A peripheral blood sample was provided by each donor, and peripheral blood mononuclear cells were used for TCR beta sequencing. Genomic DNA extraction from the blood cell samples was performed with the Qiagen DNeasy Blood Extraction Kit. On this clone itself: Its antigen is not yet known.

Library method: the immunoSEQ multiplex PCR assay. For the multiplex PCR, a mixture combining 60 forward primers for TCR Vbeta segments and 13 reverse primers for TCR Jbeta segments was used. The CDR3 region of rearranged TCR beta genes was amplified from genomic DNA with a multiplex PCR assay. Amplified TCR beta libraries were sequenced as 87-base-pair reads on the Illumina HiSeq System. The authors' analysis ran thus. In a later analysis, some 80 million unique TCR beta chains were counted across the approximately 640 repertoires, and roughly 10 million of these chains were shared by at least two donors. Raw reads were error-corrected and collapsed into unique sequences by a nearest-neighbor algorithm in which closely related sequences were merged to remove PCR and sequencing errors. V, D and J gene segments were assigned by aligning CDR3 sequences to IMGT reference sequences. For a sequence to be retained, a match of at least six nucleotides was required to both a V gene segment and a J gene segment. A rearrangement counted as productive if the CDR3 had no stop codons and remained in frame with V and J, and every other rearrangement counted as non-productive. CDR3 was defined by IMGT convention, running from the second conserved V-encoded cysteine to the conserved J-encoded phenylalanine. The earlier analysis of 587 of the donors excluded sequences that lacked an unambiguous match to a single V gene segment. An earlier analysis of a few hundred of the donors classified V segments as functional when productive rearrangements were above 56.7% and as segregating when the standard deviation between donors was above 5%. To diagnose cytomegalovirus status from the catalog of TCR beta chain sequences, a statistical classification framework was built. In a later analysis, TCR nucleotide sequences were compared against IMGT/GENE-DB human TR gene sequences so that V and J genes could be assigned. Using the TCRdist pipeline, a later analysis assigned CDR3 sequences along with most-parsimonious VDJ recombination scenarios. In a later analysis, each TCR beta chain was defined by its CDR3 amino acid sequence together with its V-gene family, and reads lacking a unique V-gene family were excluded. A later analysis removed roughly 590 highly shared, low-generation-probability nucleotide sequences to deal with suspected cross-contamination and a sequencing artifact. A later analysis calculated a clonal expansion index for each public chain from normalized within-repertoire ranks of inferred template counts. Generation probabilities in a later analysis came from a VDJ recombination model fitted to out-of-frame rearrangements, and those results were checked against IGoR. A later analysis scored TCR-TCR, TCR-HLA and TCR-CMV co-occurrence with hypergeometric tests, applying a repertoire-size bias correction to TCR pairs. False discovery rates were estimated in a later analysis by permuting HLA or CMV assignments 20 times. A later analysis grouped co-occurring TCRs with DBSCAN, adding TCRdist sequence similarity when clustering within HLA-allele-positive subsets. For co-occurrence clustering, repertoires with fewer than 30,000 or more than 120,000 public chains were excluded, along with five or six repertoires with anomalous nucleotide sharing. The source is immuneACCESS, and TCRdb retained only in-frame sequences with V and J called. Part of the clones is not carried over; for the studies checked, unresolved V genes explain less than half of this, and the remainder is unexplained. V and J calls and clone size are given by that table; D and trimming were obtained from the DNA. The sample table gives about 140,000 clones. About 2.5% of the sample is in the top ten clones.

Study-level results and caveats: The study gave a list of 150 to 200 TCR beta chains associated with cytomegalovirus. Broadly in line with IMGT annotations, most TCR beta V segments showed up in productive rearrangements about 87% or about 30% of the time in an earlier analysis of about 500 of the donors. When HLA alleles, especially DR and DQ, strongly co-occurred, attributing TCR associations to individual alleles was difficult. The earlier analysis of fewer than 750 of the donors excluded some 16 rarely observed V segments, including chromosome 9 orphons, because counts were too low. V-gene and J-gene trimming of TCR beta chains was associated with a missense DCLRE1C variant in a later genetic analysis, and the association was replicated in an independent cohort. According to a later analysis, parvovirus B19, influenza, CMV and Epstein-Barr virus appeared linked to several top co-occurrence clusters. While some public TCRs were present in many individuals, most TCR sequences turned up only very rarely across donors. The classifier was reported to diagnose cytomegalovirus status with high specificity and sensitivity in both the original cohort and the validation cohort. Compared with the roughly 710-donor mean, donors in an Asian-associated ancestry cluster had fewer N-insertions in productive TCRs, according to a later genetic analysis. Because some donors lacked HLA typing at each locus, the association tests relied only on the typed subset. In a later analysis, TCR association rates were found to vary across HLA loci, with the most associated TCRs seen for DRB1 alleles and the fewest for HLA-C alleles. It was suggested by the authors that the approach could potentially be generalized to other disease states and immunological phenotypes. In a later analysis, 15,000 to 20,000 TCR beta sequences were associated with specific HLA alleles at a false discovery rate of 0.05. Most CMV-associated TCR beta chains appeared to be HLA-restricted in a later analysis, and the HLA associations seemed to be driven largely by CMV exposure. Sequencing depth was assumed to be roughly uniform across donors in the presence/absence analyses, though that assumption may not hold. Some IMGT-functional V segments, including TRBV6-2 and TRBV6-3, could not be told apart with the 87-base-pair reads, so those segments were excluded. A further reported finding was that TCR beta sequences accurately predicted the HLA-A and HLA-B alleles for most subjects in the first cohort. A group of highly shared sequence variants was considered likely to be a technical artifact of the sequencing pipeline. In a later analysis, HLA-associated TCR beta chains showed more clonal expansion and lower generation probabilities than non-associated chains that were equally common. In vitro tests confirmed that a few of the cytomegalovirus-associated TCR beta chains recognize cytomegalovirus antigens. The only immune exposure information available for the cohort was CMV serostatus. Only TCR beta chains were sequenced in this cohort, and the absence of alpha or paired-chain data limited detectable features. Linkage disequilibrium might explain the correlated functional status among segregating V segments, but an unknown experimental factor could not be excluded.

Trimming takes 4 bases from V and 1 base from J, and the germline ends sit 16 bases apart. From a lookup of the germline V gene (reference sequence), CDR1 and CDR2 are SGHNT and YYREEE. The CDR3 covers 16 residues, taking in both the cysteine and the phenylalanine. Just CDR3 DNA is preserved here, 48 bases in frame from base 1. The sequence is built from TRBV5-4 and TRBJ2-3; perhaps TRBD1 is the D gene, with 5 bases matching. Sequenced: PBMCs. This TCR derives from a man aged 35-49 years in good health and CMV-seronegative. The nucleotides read TGTGCCAGCAGCCTAGGTGGGGTAGGGGGCACAGATACGCAGTATTTT. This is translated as CASSLGGVGGTDTQYF.